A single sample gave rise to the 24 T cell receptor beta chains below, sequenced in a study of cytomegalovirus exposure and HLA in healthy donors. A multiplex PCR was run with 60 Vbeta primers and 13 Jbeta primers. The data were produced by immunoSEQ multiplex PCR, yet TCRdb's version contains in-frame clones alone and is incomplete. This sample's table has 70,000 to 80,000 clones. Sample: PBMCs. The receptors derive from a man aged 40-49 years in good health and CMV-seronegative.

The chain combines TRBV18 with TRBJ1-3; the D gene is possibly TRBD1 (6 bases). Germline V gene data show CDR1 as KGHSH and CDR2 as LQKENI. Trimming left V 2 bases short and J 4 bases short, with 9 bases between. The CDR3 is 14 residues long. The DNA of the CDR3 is TGTGCCAGCTCACCAGCGGGGGCCGGAAACACCATATATTTT. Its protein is CASSPAGAGNTIYF. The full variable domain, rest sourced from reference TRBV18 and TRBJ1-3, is NAGVMQNPRHLVRRRGQEARLRCSPMKGHSHVYWYRQLPEEGLKFMVYLQKENIIDESGMPKERFSAEFPKEGPSILRIQQVVRGDSAAYFCASSPAGAGNTIYFGEGSWLTVV.

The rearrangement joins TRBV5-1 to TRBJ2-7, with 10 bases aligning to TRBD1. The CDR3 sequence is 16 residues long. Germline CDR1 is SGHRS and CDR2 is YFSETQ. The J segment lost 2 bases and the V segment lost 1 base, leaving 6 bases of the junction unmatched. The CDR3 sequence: CASSLTRTGGPYEQYF. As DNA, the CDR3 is TGCGCCAGCAGCTTGACCCGGACAGGGGGGCCCTACGAGCAGTACTTC. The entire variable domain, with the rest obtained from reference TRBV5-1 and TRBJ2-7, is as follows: KAGVTQTPRYLIKTRGQQVTLSCSPISGHRSVSWYQQTPGQGLQFLFEYFSETQRNKGNFPGRFSGRQFSNSRSEMNVSTLELGDSALYLCASSLTRTGGPYEQYFGPGTRLTVT.

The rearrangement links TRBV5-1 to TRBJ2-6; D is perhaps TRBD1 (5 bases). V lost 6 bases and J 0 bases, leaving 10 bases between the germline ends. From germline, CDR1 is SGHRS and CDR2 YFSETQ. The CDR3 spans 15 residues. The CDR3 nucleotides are TGCGCCAGCACAGGGCAGCCCTCTGGGGCCAACGTCCTGACTTTC. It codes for CASTGQPSGANVLTF.

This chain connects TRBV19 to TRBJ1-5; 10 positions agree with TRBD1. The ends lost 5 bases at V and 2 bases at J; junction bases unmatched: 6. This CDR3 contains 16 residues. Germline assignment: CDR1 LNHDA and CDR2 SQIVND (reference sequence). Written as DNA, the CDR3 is TGTGCCAGTAGTTCTAGGGACAGGGGTCGCAATCAGCCCCAGCATTTT. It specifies CASSSRDRGRNQPQHF.

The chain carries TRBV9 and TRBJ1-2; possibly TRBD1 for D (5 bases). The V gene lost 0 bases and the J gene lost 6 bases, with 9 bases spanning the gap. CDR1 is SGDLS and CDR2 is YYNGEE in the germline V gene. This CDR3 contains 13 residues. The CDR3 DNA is TGTGCCAGCAGCGTAGGAGGAGGGGATGGCTACACCTTC. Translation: CASSVGGGDGYTF.

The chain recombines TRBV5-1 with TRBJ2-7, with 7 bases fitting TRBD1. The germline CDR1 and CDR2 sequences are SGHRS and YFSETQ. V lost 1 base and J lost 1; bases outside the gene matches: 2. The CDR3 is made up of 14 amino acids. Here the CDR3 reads CASSLLQGSYEQYF. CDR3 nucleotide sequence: TGCGCCAGCAGCTTGTTACAGGGGTCCTACGAGCAGTACTTC. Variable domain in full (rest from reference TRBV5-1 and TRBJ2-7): KAGVTQTPRYLIKTRGQQVTLSCSPISGHRSVSWYQQTPGQGLQFLFEYFSETQRNKGNFPGRFSGRQFSNSRSEMNVSTLELGDSALYLCASSLLQGSYEQYFGPGTRLTVT.

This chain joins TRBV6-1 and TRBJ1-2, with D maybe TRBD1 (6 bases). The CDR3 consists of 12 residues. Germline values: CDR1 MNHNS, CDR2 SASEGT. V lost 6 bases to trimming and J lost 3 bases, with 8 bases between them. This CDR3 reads CASSPGDYGYTF. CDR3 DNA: TGTGCCAGCAGCCCAGGGGACTATGGCTACACCTTC.

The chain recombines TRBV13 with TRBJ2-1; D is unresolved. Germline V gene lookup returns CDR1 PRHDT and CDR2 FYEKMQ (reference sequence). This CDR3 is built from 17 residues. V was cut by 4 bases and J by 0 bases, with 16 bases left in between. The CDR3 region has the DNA TGTGCCAGCAGCTCAGACATAAACTCGAGCTCCTACAATGAGCAGTTCTTC. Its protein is CASSSDINSSSYNEQFF. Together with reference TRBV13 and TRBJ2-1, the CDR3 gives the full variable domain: AAGVIQSPRHLIKEKRETATLKCYPIPRHDTVYWYQQGPGQDPQFLISFYEKMQSDKGSIPDRFSAQQFSDYHSELNMSSLELGDSALYFCASSSDINSSSYNEQFFGPGTRLTVL.

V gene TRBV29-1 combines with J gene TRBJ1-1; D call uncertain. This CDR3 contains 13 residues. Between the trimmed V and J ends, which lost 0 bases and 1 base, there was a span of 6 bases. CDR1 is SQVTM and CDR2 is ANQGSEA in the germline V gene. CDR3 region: CSVEDWRNTEAFF. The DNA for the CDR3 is TGCAGCGTTGAAGATTGGAGGAACACTGAAGCTTTCTTT.

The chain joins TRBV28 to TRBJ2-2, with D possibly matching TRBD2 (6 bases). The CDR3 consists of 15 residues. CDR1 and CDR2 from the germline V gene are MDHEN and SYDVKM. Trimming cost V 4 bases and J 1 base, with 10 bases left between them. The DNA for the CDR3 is TGTGCCAGCAGTTGGGCGGGGAAGAACACCGGGGAGCTGTTTTTT. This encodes CASSWAGKNTGELFF.

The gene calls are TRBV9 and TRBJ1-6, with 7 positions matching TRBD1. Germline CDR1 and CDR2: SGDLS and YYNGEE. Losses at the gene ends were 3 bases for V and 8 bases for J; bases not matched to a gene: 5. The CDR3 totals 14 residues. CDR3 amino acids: CASSGKDRYSPLHF. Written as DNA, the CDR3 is TGTGCCAGCAGCGGAAAGGACAGGTATTCACCCCTCCACTTT.

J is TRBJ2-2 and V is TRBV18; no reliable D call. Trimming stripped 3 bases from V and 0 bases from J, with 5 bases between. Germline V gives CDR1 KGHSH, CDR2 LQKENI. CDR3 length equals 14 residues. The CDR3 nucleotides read TGTGCCAGCTCACCTACACCGAACACCGGGGAGCTGTTTTTT. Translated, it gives CASSPTPNTGELFF.

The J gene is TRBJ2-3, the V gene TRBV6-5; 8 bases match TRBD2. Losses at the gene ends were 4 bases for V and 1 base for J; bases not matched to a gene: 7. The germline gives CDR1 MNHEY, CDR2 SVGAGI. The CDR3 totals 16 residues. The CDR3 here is CASSSGGAARTDTQYF. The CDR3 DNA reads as TGTGCCAGCAGTTCGGGGGGGGCCGCTCGCACAGATACGCAGTATTTT.

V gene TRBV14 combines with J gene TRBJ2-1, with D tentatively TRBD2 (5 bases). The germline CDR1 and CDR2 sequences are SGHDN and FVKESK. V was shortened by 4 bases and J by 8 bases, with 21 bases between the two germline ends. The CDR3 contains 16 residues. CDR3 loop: CASSRKPGPGLYEQFF. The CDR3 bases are TGTGCCAGCAGCCGAAAACCAGGCCCAGGACTCTATGAGCAGTTCTTC.

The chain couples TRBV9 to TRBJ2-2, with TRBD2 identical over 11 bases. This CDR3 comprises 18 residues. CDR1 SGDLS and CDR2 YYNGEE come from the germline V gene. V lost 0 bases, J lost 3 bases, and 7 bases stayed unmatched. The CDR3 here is CASSVGASGGPDTGELFF. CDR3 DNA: TGTGCCAGCAGCGTAGGAGCTAGCGGGGGGCCGGACACCGGGGAGCTGTTTTTT.

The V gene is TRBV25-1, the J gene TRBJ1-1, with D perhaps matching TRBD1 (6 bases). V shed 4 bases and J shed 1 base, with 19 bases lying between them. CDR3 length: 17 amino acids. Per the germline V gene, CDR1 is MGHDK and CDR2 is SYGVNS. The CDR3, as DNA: TGTGCCAGCAGTGGTCCCGGGACACCAACCAGGAACACTGAAGCTTTCTTT. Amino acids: CASSGPGTPTRNTEAFF.

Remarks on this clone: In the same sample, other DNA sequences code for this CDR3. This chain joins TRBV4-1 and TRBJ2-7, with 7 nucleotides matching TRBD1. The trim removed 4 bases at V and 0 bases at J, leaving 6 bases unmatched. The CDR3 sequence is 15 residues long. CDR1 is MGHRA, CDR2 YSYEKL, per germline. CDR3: CASSLTWDSSYEQYF. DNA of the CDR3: TGCGCCAGCAGCCTGACCTGGGACAGCTCCTACGAGCAGTACTTC.

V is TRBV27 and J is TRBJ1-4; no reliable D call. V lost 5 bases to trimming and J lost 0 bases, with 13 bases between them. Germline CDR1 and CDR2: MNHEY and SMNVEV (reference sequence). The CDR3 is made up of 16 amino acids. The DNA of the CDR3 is TGTGCCAGCAGTCCCGATGCGACTGCAACTAATGAAAAACTGTTTTTT. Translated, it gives CASSPDATATNEKLFF.

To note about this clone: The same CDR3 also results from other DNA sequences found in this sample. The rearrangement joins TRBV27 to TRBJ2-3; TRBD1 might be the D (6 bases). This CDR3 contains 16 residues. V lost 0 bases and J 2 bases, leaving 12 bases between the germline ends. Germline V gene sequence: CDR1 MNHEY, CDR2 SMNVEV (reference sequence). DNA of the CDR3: TGTGCCAGCAGTTTATCATGGGGGCGAGTCACAGATACGCAGTATTTT. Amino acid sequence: CASSLSWGRVTDTQYF.

The DNA of the CDR3 is TGTGCCACCAGCAGAGCATCGAATACCGGGACAGGGACCCAGCCCCAGCATTTT. Translating it yields CATSRASNTGTGTQPQHF. J is TRBJ1-5 and V is TRBV15; 9 nucleotides match TRBD1. Germline V gene data show CDR1 as LNHNV and CDR2 as YYDKDF (reference sequence). V shed 1 base and J 7 bases; nucleotides not matched to a gene: 14. The CDR3 extends over 18 amino acids.

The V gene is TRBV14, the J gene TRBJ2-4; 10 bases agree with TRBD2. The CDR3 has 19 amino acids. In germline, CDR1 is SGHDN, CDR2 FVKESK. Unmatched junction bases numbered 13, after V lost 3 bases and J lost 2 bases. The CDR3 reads CASSHSGGDPLTTKNIQYF. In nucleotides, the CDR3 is TGTGCCAGCAGCCACAGCGGGGGGGACCCTTTAACAACCAAAAACATTCAGTACTTC.

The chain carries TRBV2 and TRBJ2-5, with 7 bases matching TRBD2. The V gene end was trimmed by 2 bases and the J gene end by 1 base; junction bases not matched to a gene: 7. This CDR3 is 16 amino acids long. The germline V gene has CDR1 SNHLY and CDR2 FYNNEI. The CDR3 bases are TGTGCCAGCAGTGAAATCACCACTAGCGCCCAAGAGACCCAGTACTTC. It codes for CASSEITTSAQETQYF.

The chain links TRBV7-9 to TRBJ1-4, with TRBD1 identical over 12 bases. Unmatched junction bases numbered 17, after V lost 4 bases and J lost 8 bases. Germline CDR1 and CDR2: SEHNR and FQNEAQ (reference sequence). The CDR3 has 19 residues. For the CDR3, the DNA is TGTGCCAGCAGCTCGATAGCGGGACAGGGGGCTACCCGGCAGGAAAAACTGTTTTTT. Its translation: CASSSIAGQGATRQEKLFF.

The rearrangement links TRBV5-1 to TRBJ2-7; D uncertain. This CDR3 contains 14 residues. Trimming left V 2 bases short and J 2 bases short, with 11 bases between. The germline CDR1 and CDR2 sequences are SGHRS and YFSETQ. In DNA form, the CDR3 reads TGCGCCAGCAGCTTTAATACTGGTACCTACGAGCAGTACTTC. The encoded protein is CASSFNTGTYEQYF.